This TCR beta chain was profiled in a study of T cell repertoires in aging, cancer and after chemotherapy. Study-wide context: Paired samples before and after chemotherapy came from chronic lymphocytic leukemia patients on fludarabine- or bendamustine-based regimens.

Peripheral blood genomic DNA, not sorted cells or RNA, was the template. A mixed TRB-A/B primer pool amplified rearranged TRB by multiplex touch-down PCR. In TCRdb, the multiplex PCR reads were re-called with MiXCR into one record per CDR3 protein. The sample carries roughly 1,300 distinct CDR3 sequences, roughly 24% recorded once. The CDR3 is 17 residues long. CDR1 and CDR2 (germline): SGHNT, YENEEA. Trimming at V came to 7 bases and at J to 0 bases, leaving 7 bases not matched to a gene. The chain employs TRBV11-3 and TRBJ2-3; TRBD2 matches 13 bases. Sequenced input: blood. This TCR came from a human donor with a blood cancer. CDR3 loop: CASTQGLAGSSTDTQYF. In DNA form, the CDR3 reads TGTGCCAGCACCCAGGGACTAGCGGGATCCAGCACAGATACGCAGTATTTT.